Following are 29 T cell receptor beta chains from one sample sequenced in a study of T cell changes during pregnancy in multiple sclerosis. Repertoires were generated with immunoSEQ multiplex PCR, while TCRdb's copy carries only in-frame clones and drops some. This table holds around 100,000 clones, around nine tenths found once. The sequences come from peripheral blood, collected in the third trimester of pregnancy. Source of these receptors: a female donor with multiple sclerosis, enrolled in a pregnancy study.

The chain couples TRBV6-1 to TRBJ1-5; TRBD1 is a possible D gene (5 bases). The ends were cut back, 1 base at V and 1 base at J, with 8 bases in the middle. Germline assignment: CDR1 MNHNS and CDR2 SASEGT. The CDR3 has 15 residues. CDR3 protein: CASSEGRQSNQPQHF. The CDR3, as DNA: TGTGCCAGCAGTGAAGGCCGACAGAGCAATCAGCCCCAGCATTTT.

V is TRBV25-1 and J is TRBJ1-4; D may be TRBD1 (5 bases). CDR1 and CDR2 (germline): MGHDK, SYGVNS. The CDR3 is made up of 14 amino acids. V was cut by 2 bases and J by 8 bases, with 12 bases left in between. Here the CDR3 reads CASSETREEEKLFF. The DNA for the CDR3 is TGTGCCAGCAGTGAAACCAGGGAGGAGGAAAAACTGTTTTTT.

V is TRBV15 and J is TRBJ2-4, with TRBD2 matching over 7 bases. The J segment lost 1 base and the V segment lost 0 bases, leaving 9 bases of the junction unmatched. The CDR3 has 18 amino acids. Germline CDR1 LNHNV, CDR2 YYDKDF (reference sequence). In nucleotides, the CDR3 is TGTGCCACCAGCAGAGATAAGGCGGGGGTAGGGGCCAAAAACATTCAGTACTTC. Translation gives CATSRDKAGVGAKNIQYF.

The CDR3 here is CASSPPAGLRFF. In DNA, the CDR3 is TGTGCCAGTAGTCCCCCCGCAGGGCTTCGGTTCTTC. The genes are TRBV19 and TRBJ2-1; perhaps TRBD1 as D (5 bases). V was shortened by 5 bases and J by 15 bases, with 17 bases between the two germline ends. This CDR3 is 12 amino acids long. CDR1 LNHDA and CDR2 SQIVND come from the germline V gene (reference sequence). Variable domain in full (rest from reference TRBV19 and TRBJ2-1): DGGITQSPKYLFRKEGQNVTLSCEQNLNHDAMYWYRQDPGQGLRLIYYSQIVNDFQKGDIAEGYSVSREKKESFPLTVTSAQKNPTAFYLCASSPPAGLRFFGPGTRLTVL.

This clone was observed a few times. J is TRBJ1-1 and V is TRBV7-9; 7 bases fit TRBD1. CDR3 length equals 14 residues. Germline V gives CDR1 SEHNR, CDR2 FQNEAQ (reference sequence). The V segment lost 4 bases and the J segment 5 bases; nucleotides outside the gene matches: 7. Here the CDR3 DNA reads TGTGCCAGCAGCTCCCGACAGGGCGATACTGAAGCTTTCTTT. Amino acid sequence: CASSSRQGDTEAFF.

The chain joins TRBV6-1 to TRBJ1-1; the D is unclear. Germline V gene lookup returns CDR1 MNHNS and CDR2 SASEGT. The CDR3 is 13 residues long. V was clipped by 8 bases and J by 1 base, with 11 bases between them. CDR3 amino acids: CASGLFRNTEAFF. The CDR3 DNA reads TGTGCCAGCGGTCTCTTTAGGAACACTGAAGCTTTCTTT.

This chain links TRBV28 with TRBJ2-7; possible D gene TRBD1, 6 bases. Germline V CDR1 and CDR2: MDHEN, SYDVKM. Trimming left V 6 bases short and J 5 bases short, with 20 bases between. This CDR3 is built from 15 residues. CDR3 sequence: CASRPNRAPGNEQYF. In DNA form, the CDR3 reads TGTGCCAGCAGACCTAACAGGGCGCCGGGGAACGAGCAGTACTTC.

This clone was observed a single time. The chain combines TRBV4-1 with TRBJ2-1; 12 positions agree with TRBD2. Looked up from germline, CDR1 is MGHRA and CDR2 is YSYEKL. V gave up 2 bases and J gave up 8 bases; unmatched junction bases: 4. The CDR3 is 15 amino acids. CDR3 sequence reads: CASSQPTSGSYEQFF. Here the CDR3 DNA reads TGCGCCAGCAGCCAACCGACTAGCGGGAGTTATGAGCAGTTCTTC.

CDR3 in DNA: TGTGCCAGCAGTCCTTACGCGGATACTGAAGCTTTCTTT. This sequence encodes CASSPYADTEAFF. The chain is built from TRBV25-1 and TRBJ1-1; no firm D call. The CDR3 is made up of 13 amino acids. V dropped 5 bases and J dropped 5 bases, with 12 bases sitting between them. Germline V CDR1 and CDR2: MGHDK, SYGVNS. Supplemented by reference TRBV25-1 and TRBJ1-1, the full variable domain reads EADIYQTPRYLVIGTGKKITLECSQTMGHDKMYWYQQDPGMELHLIHYSYGVNSTEKGDLSSESTVSRIRTEHFPLTLESARPSHTSQYLCASSPYADTEAFFGQGTRLTVV.

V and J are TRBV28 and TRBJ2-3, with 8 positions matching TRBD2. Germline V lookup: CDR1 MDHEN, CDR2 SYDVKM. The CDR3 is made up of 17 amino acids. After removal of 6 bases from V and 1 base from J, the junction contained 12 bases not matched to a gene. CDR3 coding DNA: TGTGCCAGCAGCAAACGACGAGCGGGAGCCCGCACAGATACGCAGTATTTT. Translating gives CASSKRRAGARTDTQYF.

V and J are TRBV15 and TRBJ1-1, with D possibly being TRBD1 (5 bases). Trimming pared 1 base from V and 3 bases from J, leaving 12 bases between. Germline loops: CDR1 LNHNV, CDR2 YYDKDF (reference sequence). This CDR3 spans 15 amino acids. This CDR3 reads CATSRAGGRDTEAFF. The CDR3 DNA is TGTGCCACCAGCAGAGCGGGGGGTAGGGACACTGAAGCTTTCTTT.

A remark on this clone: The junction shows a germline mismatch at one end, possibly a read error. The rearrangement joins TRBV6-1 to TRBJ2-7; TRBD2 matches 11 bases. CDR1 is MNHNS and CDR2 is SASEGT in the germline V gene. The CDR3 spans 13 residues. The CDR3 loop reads CASSEGLAVKPHF. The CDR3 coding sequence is TGTGCCAGCAGTGAGGGACTAGCGGTGAAGCCGCACTTC.

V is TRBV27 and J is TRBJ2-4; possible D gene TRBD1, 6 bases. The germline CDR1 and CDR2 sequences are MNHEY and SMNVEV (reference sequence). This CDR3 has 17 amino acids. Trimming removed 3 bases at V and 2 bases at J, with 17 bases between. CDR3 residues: CASSFRGSSITKNIQYF. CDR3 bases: TGTGCCAGCAGTTTTAGGGGGAGCAGTATAACCAAAAACATTCAGTACTTC.

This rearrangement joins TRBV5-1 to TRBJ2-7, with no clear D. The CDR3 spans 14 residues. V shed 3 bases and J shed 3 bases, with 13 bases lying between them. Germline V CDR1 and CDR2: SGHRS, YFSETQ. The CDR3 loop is CASSYEVRFYEQYF. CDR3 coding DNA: TGCGCCAGCAGCTATGAGGTTCGCTTCTACGAGCAGTACTTC. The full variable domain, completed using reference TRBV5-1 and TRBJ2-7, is KAGVTQTPRYLIKTRGQQVTLSCSPISGHRSVSWYQQTPGQGLQFLFEYFSETQRNKGNFPGRFSGRQFSNSRSEMNVSTLELGDSALYLCASSYEVRFYEQYFGPGTRLTVT.

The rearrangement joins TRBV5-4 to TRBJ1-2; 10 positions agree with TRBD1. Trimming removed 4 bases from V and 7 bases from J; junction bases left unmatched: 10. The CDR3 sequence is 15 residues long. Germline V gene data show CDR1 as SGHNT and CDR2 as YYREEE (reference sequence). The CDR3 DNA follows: TGTGCCAGCAGCCCAGAGGGGACAGGGGTCTCTGGCTACACCTTC. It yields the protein CASSPEGTGVSGYTF.

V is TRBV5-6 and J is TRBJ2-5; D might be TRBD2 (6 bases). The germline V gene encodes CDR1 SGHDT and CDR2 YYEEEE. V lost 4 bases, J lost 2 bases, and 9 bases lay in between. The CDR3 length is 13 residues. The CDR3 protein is CASSPGDQETQYF. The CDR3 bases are TGTGCCAGCAGCCCGGGAGATCAAGAGACCCAGTACTTC.

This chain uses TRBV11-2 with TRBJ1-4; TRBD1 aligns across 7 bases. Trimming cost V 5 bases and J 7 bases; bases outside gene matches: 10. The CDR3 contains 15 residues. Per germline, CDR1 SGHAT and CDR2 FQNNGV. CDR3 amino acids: CASSPRQGESEKLFF. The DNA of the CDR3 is TGTGCCAGCAGCCCGCGACAGGGCGAGAGTGAAAAACTGTTTTTT.

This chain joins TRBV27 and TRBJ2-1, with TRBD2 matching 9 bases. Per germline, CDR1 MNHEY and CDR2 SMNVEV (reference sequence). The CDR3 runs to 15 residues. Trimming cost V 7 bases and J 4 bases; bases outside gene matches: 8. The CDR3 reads CASKKAGGLYNEQFF. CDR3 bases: TGTGCCAGCAAAAAGGCGGGAGGGTTATACAATGAGCAGTTCTTC.

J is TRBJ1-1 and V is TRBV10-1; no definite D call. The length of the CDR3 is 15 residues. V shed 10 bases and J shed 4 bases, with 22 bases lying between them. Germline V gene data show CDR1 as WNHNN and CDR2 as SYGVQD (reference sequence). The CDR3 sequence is CATAPARGVGTEAFF. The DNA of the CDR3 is TGCGCCACAGCGCCAGCCCGGGGTGTCGGCACTGAAGCTTTCTTT.

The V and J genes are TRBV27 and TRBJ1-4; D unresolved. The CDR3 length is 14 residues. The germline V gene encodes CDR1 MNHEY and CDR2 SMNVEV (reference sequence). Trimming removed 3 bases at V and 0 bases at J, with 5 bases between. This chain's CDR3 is CASSFGATNEKLFF. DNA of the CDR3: TGTGCCAGCAGTTTCGGAGCAACTAATGAAAAACTGTTTTTT.

This CDR3 reads CASSLLQGSQPQHF. The CDR3, as DNA: TGTGCCAGCAGTTTACTACAGGGGAGTCAGCCCCAGCATTTT. J is TRBJ1-5 and V is TRBV28, with TRBD1 identical over 7 bases. CDR1 and CDR2 from the germline V gene are MDHEN and SYDVKM. V was clipped by 2 bases and J by 6 bases; unmatched bases: 4. The CDR3 contains 14 residues.

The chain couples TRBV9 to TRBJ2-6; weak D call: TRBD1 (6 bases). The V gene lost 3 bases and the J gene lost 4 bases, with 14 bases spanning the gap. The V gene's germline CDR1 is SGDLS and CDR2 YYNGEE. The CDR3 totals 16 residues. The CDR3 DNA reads TGTGCCAGCAGCGAGCCTACAGGGCGCGGGGCCAACGTCCTGACTTTC. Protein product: CASSEPTGRGANVLTF.

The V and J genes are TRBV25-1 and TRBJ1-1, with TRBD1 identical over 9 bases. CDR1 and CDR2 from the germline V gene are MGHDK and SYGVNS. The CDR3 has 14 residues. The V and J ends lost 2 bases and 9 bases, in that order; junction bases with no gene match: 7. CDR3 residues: CASSEKMTGGQAFF. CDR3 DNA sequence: TGTGCCAGCAGTGAAAAAATGACAGGGGGACAAGCTTTCTTT.

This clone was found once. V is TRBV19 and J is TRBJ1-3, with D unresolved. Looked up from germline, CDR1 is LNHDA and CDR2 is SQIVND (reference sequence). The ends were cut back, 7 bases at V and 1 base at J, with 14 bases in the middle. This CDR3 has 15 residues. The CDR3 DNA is TGTGCCAGTACCGAGGGAACGGTGTCTGGAAACACCATATATTTT. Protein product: CASTEGTVSGNTIYF.

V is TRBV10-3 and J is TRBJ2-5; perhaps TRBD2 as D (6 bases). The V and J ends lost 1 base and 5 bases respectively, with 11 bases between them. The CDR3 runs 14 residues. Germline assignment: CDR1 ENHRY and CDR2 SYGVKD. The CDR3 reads CAISEWQAGETQYF. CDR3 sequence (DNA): TGTGCCATCAGTGAGTGGCAGGCGGGGGAGACCCAGTACTTC.

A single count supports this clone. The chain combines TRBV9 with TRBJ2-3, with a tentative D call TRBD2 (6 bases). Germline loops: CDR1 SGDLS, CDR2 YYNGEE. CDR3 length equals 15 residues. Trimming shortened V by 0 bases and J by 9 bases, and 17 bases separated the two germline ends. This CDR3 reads CASSVVGTPLGTQYF. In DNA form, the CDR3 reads TGTGCCAGCAGCGTAGTGGGGACTCCCCTCGGGACGCAGTATTTT.

This CDR3 reads CASSQVGVWSGGKEQFF. CDR3 coding DNA: TGCGCCAGCAGCCAAGTGGGAGTGTGGAGCGGGGGGAAGGAGCAGTTCTTC. This chain uses TRBV4-1 with TRBJ2-1, with 9 bases fitting TRBD2. The CDR3 spans 17 residues. Germline CDR1 MGHRA, CDR2 YSYEKL. Trimming removed 1 base from V and 10 bases from J; junction bases left unmatched: 14.

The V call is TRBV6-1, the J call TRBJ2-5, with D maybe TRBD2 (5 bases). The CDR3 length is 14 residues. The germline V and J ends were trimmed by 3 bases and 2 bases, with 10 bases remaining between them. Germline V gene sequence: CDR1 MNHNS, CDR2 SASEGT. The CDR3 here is CASSEQDLQETQYF. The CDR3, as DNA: TGTGCCAGCAGTGAGCAGGACTTACAAGAGACCCAGTACTTC.

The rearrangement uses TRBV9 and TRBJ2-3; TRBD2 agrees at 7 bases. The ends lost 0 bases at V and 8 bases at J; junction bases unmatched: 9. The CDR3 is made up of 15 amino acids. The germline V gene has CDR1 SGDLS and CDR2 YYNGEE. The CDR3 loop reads CASSVASIAGVTQYF. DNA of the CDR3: TGTGCCAGCAGCGTAGCTTCGATTGCGGGGGTTACGCAGTATTTT.